This is a list of T cell receptor beta chains from one sample in a study of blood T cell repertoires in COVID-19. Sequencing was performed with immunoSEQ multiplex PCR; in TCRdb, only in-frame clones are kept and a portion is missing. The profile shows 400,000 to 450,000 clones, about 88% of them singletons. Input material: peripheral blood. The source of these receptors is a woman in her thirties or forties with COVID-19, enrolled during active disease. The CDR3 runs from the conserved cysteine through the conserved F or W. A D gene is named only where the DNA matches it firmly. The size entry is marked missing in some rows and otherwise reads once, few, many or a size class.

j_call: TRBJ1-5
clone_size: .
d_call: TRBD1
v_call: TRBV18
cdr3_aa: CASSPPGTGGINQPQHF
cdr3_nt: TGTGCCAGCTCACCACCCGGGACAGGGGGAATCAATCAGCCCCAGCATTTT

j_call: TRBJ1-5
clone_size: once
d_call: TRBD1
v_call: TRBV20-1
cdr3_aa: CSASWTQGENQPQHF
cdr3_nt: TGCAGTGCTAGTTGGACACAGGGGGAAAATCAGCCCCAGCATTTT

j_call: TRBJ2-1
clone_size: .
d_call: TRBD2
v_call: TRBV2
cdr3_aa: CASSFLLAGWGNEQFF
cdr3_nt: TGTGCCAGCAGTTTCCTTCTAGCGGGGTGGGGCAATGAGCAGTTCTTC

j_call: TRBJ1-6
clone_size: .
d_call: TRBD1
v_call: TRBV28
cdr3_aa: CASSKGQGVNSPLHF
cdr3_nt: TGTGCCAGCAGTAAGGGACAGGGGGTGAATTCACCCCTCCACTTT

j_call: TRBJ1-2
clone_size: .
d_call: .
v_call: TRBV5-3
cdr3_aa: CARSPLIEFNGYTF
cdr3_nt: TGTGCCAGAAGCCCTCTGATTGAGTTCAATGGCTACACCTTC

j_call: TRBJ2-1
clone_size: .
d_call: .
v_call: TRBV12-3/TRBV12-4
cdr3_aa: CASSSVPGQVWFF
cdr3_nt: TGTGCCAGCAGTTCCGTCCCGGGACAAGTTTGGTTCTTC

j_call: TRBJ2-5
clone_size: .
d_call: .
v_call: TRBV19
cdr3_aa: CASRGGETQYF
cdr3_nt: TGTGCCAGTAGGGGGGGAGAGACCCAGTACTTC

j_call: TRBJ1-5
clone_size: once
d_call: .
v_call: TRBV29-1
cdr3_aa: CSVVPTIEVSNQPQHF
cdr3_nt: TGCAGCGTTGTCCCCACGATAGAGGTAAGCAATCAGCCCCAGCATTTT

j_call: TRBJ2-7
clone_size: .
d_call: TRBD1
v_call: TRBV19
cdr3_aa: CASGGGQGINEQYF
cdr3_nt: TGTGCCAGTGGGGGTGGACAGGGGATCAACGAGCAGTACTTC

j_call: TRBJ2-1
clone_size: .
d_call: .
v_call: TRBV9
cdr3_aa: CASSVAGQVGWSYNEQFF
cdr3_nt: TGTGCCAGCAGCGTCGCGGGCCAGGTCGGGTGGTCCTACAATGAGCAGTTCTTC

j_call: TRBJ2-5
clone_size: few
d_call: TRBD2
v_call: TRBV4-2
cdr3_aa: CASSQTGTSGEETQYF
cdr3_nt: TGTGCCAGCAGCCAAACAGGGACTAGCGGGGAGGAGACCCAGTACTTC

j_call: TRBJ1-2
clone_size: .
d_call: .
v_call: TRBV15
cdr3_aa: CATSRSGPAGYTF
cdr3_nt: TGTGCCACCAGCAGAAGCGGACCGGCTGGCTACACCTTC

j_call: TRBJ1-5
clone_size: .
d_call: .
v_call: TRBV6-5
cdr3_aa: CASRGVGGPQPQHF
cdr3_nt: TGTGCCAGCCGGGGGGTTGGGGGGCCTCAGCCCCAGCATTTT

j_call: TRBJ2-1
clone_size: .
d_call: .
v_call: TRBV12-3/TRBV12-4
cdr3_aa: CASSLSGGEQFF
cdr3_nt: TGTGCCAGCAGTTTAAGCGGAGGTGAGCAGTTCTTC

j_call: TRBJ2-5
clone_size: .
d_call: TRBD1
v_call: TRBV28
cdr3_aa: CASSLRTGGTKTQYF
cdr3_nt: TGTGCCAGCAGTTTAAGGACAGGGGGGACAAAGACCCAGTACTTC

j_call: TRBJ2-1
clone_size: .
d_call: .
v_call: TRBV7-2
cdr3_aa: CASSLRQGSYNEQFF
cdr3_nt: TGTGCCAGCAGCTTACGGCAGGGATCCTACAATGAGCAGTTCTTC

j_call: TRBJ2-3
clone_size: .
d_call: .
v_call: TRBV28
cdr3_aa: CASSLRRLQNTQYF
cdr3_nt: TGTGCCAGCAGTTTACGGCGACTTCAGAATACGCAGTATTTT

j_call: TRBJ1-5
clone_size: .
d_call: .
v_call: TRBV2
cdr3_aa: CASTMGGAGNQPQHF
cdr3_nt: TGTGCCAGCACCATGGGGGGGGCTGGCAATCAGCCCCAGCATTTT

j_call: TRBJ1-3
clone_size: .
d_call: .
v_call: TRBV30
cdr3_aa: CAWRLGQWSSGNTIYF
cdr3_nt: TGTGCCTGGAGGTTAGGACAGTGGAGCTCTGGAAACACCATATATTTT

j_call: TRBJ1-2
clone_size: few
d_call: TRBD1
v_call: TRBV7-2
cdr3_aa: CASSLHPGQVGGYTF
cdr3_nt: TGTGCCAGCAGCTTACACCCGGGACAGGTCGGTGGCTACACCTTC

j_call: TRBJ1-2
clone_size: few
d_call: .
v_call: TRBV28
cdr3_aa: CASREQGRGGYTF
cdr3_nt: TGTGCCAGCAGGGAGCAGGGGAGGGGTGGCTACACCTTC

j_call: TRBJ2-5
clone_size: .
d_call: .
v_call: TRBV27
cdr3_aa: CASSLYPGAQETQYF
cdr3_nt: TGTGCCAGCAGTTTATACCCGGGAGCCCAAGAGACCCAGTACTTC

j_call: TRBJ1-6
clone_size: .
d_call: TRBD1
v_call: TRBV19
cdr3_aa: CASSISNRGMSNSPLHF
cdr3_nt: TGTGCCAGTAGTATAAGCAACAGGGGGATGAGTAATTCACCCCTCCACTTT

j_call: TRBJ1-4
clone_size: .
d_call: .
v_call: TRBV5-5
cdr3_aa: CASSLAQFGEKLFF
cdr3_nt: TGTGCCAGCAGCTTGGCCCAGTTTGGTGAAAAACTGTTTTTT

j_call: TRBJ1-3
clone_size: .
d_call: TRBD1
v_call: TRBV2
cdr3_aa: CASSYQQGAPGNTIYF
cdr3_nt: TGTGCCAGCAGTTACCAACAGGGGGCTCCTGGAAACACCATATATTTT

j_call: TRBJ1-5
clone_size: .
d_call: .
v_call: TRBV27
cdr3_aa: CASSSYSYSNQPQHF
cdr3_nt: TGTGCCAGCAGTTCTTACAGTTATAGCAATCAGCCCCAGCATTTT

j_call: TRBJ1-3
clone_size: .
d_call: .
v_call: TRBV25-1
cdr3_aa: CASSVGQPGNTIYF
cdr3_nt: TGTGCCAGCAGCGTAGGACAACCTGGAAACACCATATATTTT

j_call: TRBJ1-2
clone_size: once
d_call: TRBD1
v_call: TRBV7-3
cdr3_aa: CASSKEGTDYGYTF
cdr3_nt: TGTGCCAGCAGTAAAGAGGGGACAGACTATGGCTACACCTTC

j_call: TRBJ2-5
clone_size: .
d_call: TRBD1
v_call: TRBV28
cdr3_aa: CASSTWGQLQETQYF
cdr3_nt: TGTGCCAGCAGTACGTGGGGACAGCTGCAAGAGACCCAGTACTTC

j_call: TRBJ2-7
clone_size: few
d_call: .
v_call: TRBV28
cdr3_aa: CASSAGTYLYEQYF
cdr3_nt: TGTGCCAGCAGTGCCGGGACTTACCTCTACGAGCAGTACTTC

j_call: TRBJ1-1
clone_size: once
d_call: .
v_call: TRBV7-2
cdr3_aa: CASSLASRQLNTEAFF
cdr3_nt: TGTGCCAGCAGCTTAGCGTCTCGACAGCTGAACACTGAAGCTTTCTTT

j_call: TRBJ1-6
clone_size: .
d_call: .
v_call: TRBV9
cdr3_aa: CASSPGPNSPLHF
cdr3_nt: TGTGCCAGCAGTCCGGGTCCGAATTCACCCCTCCACTTT

j_call: TRBJ1-1
clone_size: .
d_call: .
v_call: TRBV4-3
cdr3_aa: CASRQAGGFTEAFF
cdr3_nt: TGCGCCAGCAGACAAGCGGGGGGATTCACTGAAGCTTTCTTT

j_call: TRBJ2-1
clone_size: .
d_call: TRBD2
v_call: TRBV5-1
cdr3_aa: CASSLVPLEAGPSSYNEQFF
cdr3_nt: TGCGCCAGCAGCTTGGTACCCCTAGAAGCGGGGCCCAGCTCCTACAATGAGCAGTTCTTC

j_call: TRBJ2-3
clone_size: .
d_call: TRBD2
v_call: TRBV6-2/TRBV6-3
cdr3_aa: CASSSGRASTDTQYF
cdr3_nt: TGTGCCAGCAGTAGCGGGAGGGCTAGCACAGATACGCAGTATTTT

j_call: TRBJ1-5
clone_size: .
d_call: TRBD1
v_call: TRBV2
cdr3_aa: CASNQDRGRLSNQPQHF
cdr3_nt: TGTGCCAGTAATCAGGACAGGGGGCGGTTGAGCAATCAGCCCCAGCATTTT

j_call: TRBJ1-5
clone_size: .
d_call: TRBD1
v_call: TRBV19
cdr3_aa: CASRDRGNQPQHF
cdr3_nt: TGTGCCAGCCGGGACAGGGGAAATCAGCCCCAGCATTTT

j_call: TRBJ2-4
clone_size: .
d_call: TRBD2
v_call: TRBV7-2
cdr3_aa: CASSPTLGRGIQNIQYF
cdr3_nt: TGTGCCAGCAGCCCCACCCTTGGGAGGGGAATTCAAAACATTCAGTACTTC

j_call: TRBJ1-1
clone_size: .
d_call: .
v_call: TRBV5-6
cdr3_aa: CASSLIGVITEAFF
cdr3_nt: TGTGCCAGCAGCTTGATCGGGGTAATCACTGAAGCTTTCTTT

j_call: TRBJ1-1
clone_size: .
d_call: TRBD1
v_call: TRBV29-1
cdr3_aa: CSVGGTGSTEAFF
cdr3_nt: TGCAGCGTTGGAGGGACAGGGAGCACTGAAGCTTTCTTT